The TCR beta chain described here comes from a study of T cells after posttransplantation cyclophosphamide. Regarding the study as a whole: TRB overlap between skin or GI tissue T cells and blood was limited.

Sequencing used immunoSEQ multiplex PCR; TCRdb keeps in-frame clones, though not all of them. The sample holds roughly 23,000 clones, 89% seen once. With respect to this clone: Its antigen remains unidentified.

The germline V gene has CDR1 SQVTM and CDR2 ANQGSEA. The CDR3 has 14 residues. With 4 bases clipped from V and 3 bases from J, the junction kept 9 bases outside the gene matches. Control samples came 1 year after myeloablative marrow transplants with methotrexate plus calcineurin inhibitor. The chain links TRBV29-1 to TRBJ2-7; TRBD1 matches 7 bases. The source of this sequence is a female patient aged 50-59 years who received an allogeneic stem cell transplant from an unrelated donor, was CMV-positive, and had chronic GVHD only. The graft donor may be the source of some T cells. The sequencing here drew on PBMCs, taken after an allogeneic stem cell transplant with a calcineurin inhibitor and methotrexate. The CDR3 DNA sequence: TGCAGCGTTGTTTCGGTCGCAGGGGGCTACGAGCAGTACTTC. Its translation is CSVVSVAGGYEQYF.